This TCR beta chain comes out of a study of blood T cell repertoires in COVID-19. Across the whole study: Acute and convalescent COVID-19 samples came from the United States, Italy and Spain. T cells, B-cell-depleted T cells, or PBMCs provided the cDNA or gDNA that served as material.

The V gene's germline CDR1 is SEHNR and CDR2 FQNEAQ (reference sequence). The CDR3 has 12 amino acids. Trimming left V 5 bases short and J 11 bases short, with 12 bases between. In the original processing: It was from reference gene primer amplification that nucleated cell counts were estimated. Assay: immunoSEQ multiplex PCR; the TCRdb copy retains only in-frame clones and omits some. V and J calls and clone size are as listed in that table; D and trimming were resolved from the DNA. The sample yields about 120,000 clones, 90% seen once. Seattle enrolled patients during active infection and tracked them longitudinally.

Source material: peripheral blood. The TCR originated in a man aged 55 to 70 with COVID-19, enrolled during active disease. This chain links TRBV7-9 with TRBJ1-4; D is perhaps TRBD1 (6 bases). The CDR3 nucleotides read TGTGCCAGCAGCGTAACCACAGGGAAACTGTTTTTT. Its translation: CASSVTTGKLFF.